This T cell receptor (beta chain) was recovered during a study of T cells in Graves' hyperthyroidism and ophthalmopathy. The CDR3 covers 17 residues. Trimming pared 2 bases from V and 1 base from J, leaving 12 bases between. The V gene's germline CDR1 is MNHNS and CDR2 SASEGT. Amplification of TCR beta CDR3 regions used RNA as the template. An initial round of RT-PCR targeting the TCR CDR3 relied on the HTBI primer set. MiXCR was run by TCRdb on the multiplex PCR reads, yielding one entry per CDR3 protein. The sample consists of approximately 560,000 distinct CDR3 sequences, less than 20% of them appearing once. A few counts support this clonotype. Its antigen remains unidentified. Study-level results: Stable hyperthyroidism was told apart from ophthalmopathy by a model built on 13 V-J features.

The patients, who ranged from 18 to 65 in age, presented with newly diagnosed hyperthyroidism lasting under 2 months. Sequenced sample: blood. The chain joins TRBV6-1 to TRBJ2-6, with D perhaps TRBD1 (6 bases). The sequence was obtained from a woman younger than 45 with Graves' hyperthyroidism. The CDR3 DNA reads as TGTGCCAGCAGTGAATGGGGAACAGGGTCTGGGGCCAACGTCCTGACTTTC. Amino acid sequence: CASSEWGTGSGANVLTF.